This TCR beta chain was captured by sequencing in a study of regulatory T cells in long-lasting Graves disease. Time point meaning: newly diagnosed GD, antithyroid drugs for less than 3 months. Scientists built the TCR library using RNA that was extracted from PBMCs. Overall study results and limits: Persistent patients shared 2,500 to 3,000 public clonotypes among themselves. Newly diagnosed patients shared fewer, at nearly 1,000.

This clonotype occurred many times. Its antigen is not known. Investigators prepared the TCR beta libraries by applying iRepertoire HTBI primers and Arm-PCR of CDR3 regions. MiXCR, applied by TCRdb to the multiplex PCR reads, yields one record per CDR3 protein. Of almost 450,000 distinct CDR3 sequences in the sample, 16% are singletons; the top ten hold around 11%. The data also belong to a second study, concerning T cells in Graves' hyperthyroidism and ophthalmopathy.

Specimen: peripheral blood mononuclear cells (PBMCs), collected at new diagnosis, from a patient treated with antithyroid drugs. The TCR originated in a woman younger than 45 with Graves disease.

The CDR3 DNA sequence: TGTGCCAGCAGTTACTCTGGGACAGGGACCAAAGGGAATGAGCAGTTCTTC. Translating gives CASSYSGTGTKGNEQFF. J is TRBJ2-1 and V is TRBV6-9, with TRBD1 identical over 9 bases. The J segment lost 7 bases and the V segment lost 3 bases, leaving 13 bases of the junction unmatched. In germline, CDR1 is MNHGY, CDR2 SVAAGI. The CDR3 is 17 residues long.